This record covers a single TCR beta chain. What it recognizes is unknown. This sample was taken from a study of beta chain features in type 1 diabetes. Study-wide points: When VDJ junctions were examined, type 1 diabetes patients showed fewer insertions and more deletions. When Type 1 diabetes patients were examined, their TCRB CDR3s proved moderately but significantly shorter in all four CD4+ subsets.

One heparinised blood draw, averaging approximately 120 mL, came from each donor. Sorting based on CD45RO/CCR7/CD25/CD127/CD95/CD27 separated CD4+ naive, central memory, regulatory and stem cell-like memory cells. The CDR3 consists of 16 residues. CDR1 is LGHNA, CDR2 YSLEER, per germline. V gave up 3 bases and J gave up 4 bases, with 17 bases separating them. What was sequenced were expressed TCRB transcripts, since all of the isolated RNA had been reverse transcribed. Sequencing used immunoSEQ multiplex PCR; TCRdb keeps in-frame clones, though not all of them. The sample lists more than 250,000 clones; 15% were seen once.

The sequence was collected from a young man with type 1 diabetes. V is TRBV4-3 and J is TRBJ2-3; perhaps TRBD1 as D (7 bases). The sequenced sample consisted of naive CD4+ T cells from blood. The DNA of the CDR3 is TGCGCCAGCAGCCAGGGTCAGGGGGGAGCGGCAGATACGCAGTATTTT. It is translated as CASSQGQGGAADTQYF.